Listed here are 2 T cell receptor beta chains from one sample, sequenced in a study of blood T cells in healthy people across ages. Primed by a sample-barcoded 5' primer and a J-beta primer mix, a second PCR proceeded for 7 to 11 cycles. One entry per CDR3 protein, called by TCRdb with MiXCR from the 5' RACE reads. Of around 750,000 distinct CDR3 sequences in the sample, 50% to 65% are singletons; the top ten hold approximately 40%. The source material was blood. Receptor source: a man older than 75 in good health.

This sequence joins TRBV27 and TRBJ2-1; 10 nucleotides agree with TRBD1. CDR3 length: 15 amino acids. Germline V gene sequence: CDR1 MNHEY, CDR2 SMNVEV (reference sequence). J gave up 4 bases and V 5 bases, and 5 bases lay outside the gene matches. In nucleotides, the CDR3 is TGTGCCAGCAGTAAGGACAGGGGGAGGTACAATGAGCAGTTCTTC. Protein: CASSKDRGRYNEQFF.

In this sample, this clonotype turned up once. The rearrangement links TRBV6-4 to TRBJ2-1, with 8 bases identical to TRBD2. Germline CDR1 MRHNA, CDR2 SNTAGT. CDR3 length: 18 amino acids. V lost 5 bases, J lost 0 bases, and 12 bases stayed unmatched. The CDR3 is CASSRWLAGQASYNEQFF. DNA for the CDR3: TGTGCCAGCAGTAGGTGGCTAGCGGGCCAAGCCTCCTACAATGAGCAGTTCTTC.